The next 29 T cell receptor beta chains were all read from a single sample in a study of vaccination and CD4 T cells after COVID-19 (dated by TCRdb to between 2021 and 2024). The label giving this sample's treatment or condition can be read as: approximately 10-day PBMC culture with coronavirus spike peptide pools or control peptides (ViraFEST assay). Antigen specificity for these receptors is unknown. Preparation of the library involved PCR. TCRdb lists the instrument as Illumina iSeq 100. At the Johns Hopkins FTIC core, DNA from the cultured CD4+ T cells underwent TCR sequencing with the Oncomine TCR Beta short-read assay. TCRdb reanalyzed the raw reads on its own, using fastp at Q25 for trimming and MiXCR for clone calling, and kept in-frame beta chains. Under each unique CDR3 protein, matching rows form one entry showing the most common genes and DNA. Present in this sample are about 22,000 distinct CDR3 sequences, roughly 33% of which were seen just once. The ten largest clones take up roughly 12% of the sample.

Sample: cultured CD4+ T cells from blood. These receptors originate from a human donor with COVID-19.

The V call is TRBV30, the J call TRBJ1-6, with unresolved D. The CDR3 extends over 15 amino acids. Germline CDR1 is GTSNPN and CDR2 is SVGIG (reference sequence). Trimming stripped 3 bases from V and 7 bases from J, with 16 bases between. The CDR3 DNA reads TGTGCCTGGAGCCCAACCGTCAAGCTGAATTCACCCCTCCACTTT. It yields the protein CAWSPTVKLNSPLHF. Based on the CDR3 plus reference TRBV30 and TRBJ1-6, the full variable domain is SQTIHQWPATLVQPVGSPLSLECTVEGTSNPNLYWYRQAAGRGLQLLFYSVGIGQISSEVPQNLSASRPQDRQFILSSKKLLLSDSGFYLCAWSPTVKLNSPLHFGNGTRLTVT.

The rearrangement joins TRBV7-8 to TRBJ2-1; 7 bases map to TRBD2. Germline assignment: CDR1 SGHVS and CDR2 FQNEAQ. The CDR3 sequence is 15 residues long. V shed 5 bases and J 0 bases; nucleotides not matched to a gene: 4. The CDR3 sequence: CASSTGGRSYNEQFF. In DNA form, the CDR3 reads TGTGCCAGCAGCACGGGGGGTCGCTCCTACAATGAGCAGTTCTTC.

This clonotype was detected a few times. The chain employs TRBV6-2 or TRBV6-3 and TRBJ2-1; 14 bases fit TRBD2. Per the germline V gene, CDR1 is MNHEY and CDR2 is SVGEGT. J lost 4 bases, V lost 5 bases, and 10 bases had no gene match. CDR3 length equals 18 residues. CDR3 in amino acids: CASSAQRLAGGRYNEQFF. Written as DNA, the CDR3 is TGTGCCAGCAGTGCCCAAAGACTAGCGGGGGGGCGGTACAATGAGCAGTTCTTC.

This clonotype was recorded a few times. The chain employs TRBV20-1 and TRBJ2-3; D tentatively reads TRBD1 or TRBD2 (6 bases each). The CDR3 consists of 14 residues. Germline V lookup: CDR1 DFQATT, CDR2 SNEGSKA (reference sequence). V lost 0 bases and J lost 8, with 15 bases in between. The CDR3 DNA sequence: TGCAGTGCTAGAGATCTAACAGGAGGGGGTACGCAGTATTTT. This sequence encodes CSARDLTGGGTQYF.

The chain has TRBV20-1 and TRBJ2-5; D is ambiguous. Germline-derived CDR1 and CDR2 are DFQATT and SNEGSKA (reference sequence). This CDR3 comprises 16 residues. Trimming shortened V by 6 bases and J by 2 bases, and 22 bases separated the two germline ends. CDR3 nucleotides: TGCAGTGCCTCACCCCTGCAGGTCGGTCGACAAGAGACCCAGTACTTC. Translating gives CSASPLQVGRQETQYF.

This clonotype was counted between two and nine times. This sequence joins TRBV20-1 and TRBJ2-1; D gene ambiguous. CDR1 is DFQATT and CDR2 is SNEGSKA in the germline V gene (reference sequence). This CDR3 region has 12 residues. With 6 bases removed from V and 8 bases from J, the gap between germline ends came to 14 bases. CDR3 protein: CSAPTSRDEQFF. CDR3 nucleotides: TGCAGTGCCCCTACATCCAGAGATGAGCAGTTCTTC.

The chain carries TRBV20-1 and TRBJ2-7; D possibly corresponds to TRBD2 (7 bases). CDR3 size: 18 residues. V lost 1 base and J 3 bases, leaving 25 bases between the germline ends. The germline V gene encodes CDR1 DFQATT and CDR2 SNEGSKA (reference sequence). For the CDR3, the DNA is TGCAGTGCTAGAGGAATGGTGGGGGGGCCCTTATTGAACTACGAGCAGTACTTC. Translation: CSARGMVGGPLLNYEQYF.

This clonotype was detected only a few times. This chain uses TRBV19 with TRBJ1-1; perhaps TRBD1 as D (5 bases). The CDR3 extends over 14 amino acids. CDR1 is LNHDA and CDR2 is SQIVND in the germline V gene (reference sequence). Trimming removed 6 bases from V and 1 base from J, with 12 bases in between. This CDR3 is CASRTGTENTEAFF. CDR3 sequence (DNA): TGTGCCAGTAGGACGGGGACGGAGAACACTGAAGCTTTCTTT.

The V call is TRBV20-1, the J call TRBJ2-3; TRBD2 matches 11 bases. V lost 8 bases to trimming and J lost 5 bases; unmatched junction nucleotides: 9. Germline CDR1 reads DFQATT; CDR2 reads SNEGSKA (reference sequence). This CDR3 is 14 amino acids long. The CDR3 nucleotides are TGCAGTCCAAGACTAGCGGGGAATCGAGATACGCAGTATTTT. Translating gives CSPRLAGNRDTQYF.

This clonotype has just a few counts. This chain links TRBV25-1 with TRBJ1-3; no clear D gene. Germline V gene sequence: CDR1 MGHDK, CDR2 SYGVNS. Deletions cut 4 bases from V and 8 bases from J, with 6 bases between. The CDR3 sequence is 11 residues long. CDR3 coding DNA: TGTGCCAGCAGTGTTAAGGACACCATATATTTT. Its protein is CASSVKDTIYF.

This clonotype occurred a few times. This chain uses TRBV7-3 with TRBJ2-2; D not certain. Germline values: CDR1 SGHTA, CDR2 FQGTGA. The CDR3 length is 17 residues. V gave up 1 base and J gave up 4 bases, with 16 bases separating them. The DNA for the CDR3 is TGTGCCAGCAGCTTAAATCCCGCAGGAACGAGCACCGGGGAGCTGTTTTTT. Amino acid sequence: CASSLNPAGTSTGELFF.

This clonotype came up a few times. The rearrangement uses TRBV11-3 and TRBJ1-5; D remains ambiguous. Per the germline V gene, CDR1 is SGHNT and CDR2 is YENEEA. The CDR3 has 16 residues. Trimming took 6 bases from V and 0 from J, leaving 15 bases between them. Here the CDR3 reads CASRGQFTFSNQPQHF. In nucleotides, the CDR3 is TGTGCCAGCAGGGGTCAGTTCACTTTTAGCAATCAGCCCCAGCATTTT.

The chain employs TRBV29-1 and TRBJ2-7; possibly TRBD1 for D (6 bases). CDR3 size: 12 residues. Germline V gene data show CDR1 as SQVTM and CDR2 as ANQGSEA. Trimming took off 7 bases at V and 4 bases at J, with 14 bases between the two ends. The CDR3 reads CSARDKEYEQYF. CDR3 nucleotides: TGCAGCGCACGGGACAAAGAATACGAGCAGTACTTC.

The rearrangement uses TRBV10-3 and TRBJ2-7; D could derive from TRBD1 or TRBD2 (7 bases each). V dropped 3 bases and J dropped 6 bases, with 21 bases sitting between them. The CDR3 runs 16 residues. CDR1 is ENHRY, CDR2 SYGVKD, per germline. CDR3 DNA sequence: TGTGCCATCAGTGAAATACAGGGGCGGGGGATTGGCGAGCAGTACTTC. It is translated as CAISEIQGRGIGEQYF.

This chain connects TRBV6-5 to TRBJ2-3; 8 positions agree with TRBD1. The length of the CDR3 is 19 residues. J gave up 4 bases and V 0 bases, and 15 bases lay outside the gene matches. Germline V CDR1 and CDR2: MNHEY, SVGAGI. CDR3 sequence (DNA): TGTGCCAGCAGTTACTCGAAAGGGAGGCAGGGGGCGGGTGCAGATACGCAGTATTTT. Amino acids: CASSYSKGRQGAGADTQYF.

In its sample, this clonotype is medium-sized. The V call is TRBV30, the J call TRBJ1-5; 7 nucleotides match TRBD1. This CDR3 comprises 14 residues. V lost 3 bases, J lost 0 bases, and 2 bases stayed unmatched. Germline CDR1 reads GTSNPN; CDR2 reads SVGIG (reference sequence). The CDR3: CAWRQGNSNQPQHF. The CDR3 DNA follows: TGTGCCTGGAGACAGGGGAATAGCAATCAGCCCCAGCATTTT.

The chain has TRBV7-2 and TRBJ2-5; D uncertain. Germline V gene sequence: CDR1 SGHTA, CDR2 FQGNSA. Trimming removed 5 bases from V and 7 bases from J, with 20 bases in between. This CDR3 contains 15 residues. The CDR3 DNA is TGTGCCAGCAGCCCAGGTCCGAGTGGGAAAGGGACCCAGTACTTC. Its protein is CASSPGPSGKGTQYF.

This clonotype was detected only a few times. The CDR3 loop is CSAPRGLLYGYTF. DNA for the CDR3: TGCAGTGCTCCCCGGGGGCTGCTATATGGCTACACCTTC. The V and J genes are TRBV20-1 and TRBJ1-2; possibly TRBD1 for D (6 bases). The CDR3 totals 13 residues. The ends were cut back, 5 bases at V and 5 bases at J, with 15 bases in the middle. Germline V gene lookup returns CDR1 DFQATT and CDR2 SNEGSKA (reference sequence).

The chain links TRBV24-1 to TRBJ2-7; 7 nucleotides line up with TRBD2. V gave up 7 bases and J gave up 6 bases; unmatched junction bases: 17. The germline V gene encodes CDR1 KGHDR and CDR2 SFDVKD. The CDR3 is made up of 16 amino acids. CDR3 nucleotide sequence: TGTGCCACCAGCGGGAGGTCATCCGCGGGAAAAGTCGAGCAGTACTTC. Its translation is CATSGRSSAGKVEQYF.

The table lists this clonotype with a few counts. V and J are TRBV25-1 and TRBJ2-2; D unclear. V shed 4 bases and J shed 4 bases, with 4 bases lying between them. Germline V gene sequence: CDR1 MGHDK, CDR2 SYGVNS. The CDR3 totals 12 residues. The CDR3 nucleotides are TGTGCCAGCAGTGTCCGCACCGGGGAGCTGTTTTTT. This sequence encodes CASSVRTGELFF.

This clonotype was seen more than once but under ten times. The chain joins TRBV6-1 to TRBJ2-3; D possibly uses TRBD1 or TRBD2 (5 bases each). Germline lookup yields CDR1 MNHNS and CDR2 SASEGT. V was clipped by 6 bases and J by 8 bases, with 21 bases between them. The CDR3 covers 15 residues. The DNA for the CDR3 is TGTGCCAGCAGGGCTTTTATAGGGGACGGCGTTACGCAGTATTTT. This translates into CASRAFIGDGVTQYF.

The chain has TRBV2 and TRBJ2-1, with D perhaps TRBD2 (6 bases). The CDR3 runs to 16 residues. Trimming removed 3 bases from V and 2 bases from J, with 14 bases in between. Looked up from germline, CDR1 is SNHLY and CDR2 is FYNNEI. The CDR3 loop is CASSDGGVAPYNEQFF. The CDR3 DNA reads TGTGCCAGCAGTGATGGCGGGGTTGCCCCCTACAATGAGCAGTTCTTC.

The chain has TRBV19 and TRBJ2-4, with D perhaps matching TRBD1 or TRBD2 (5 bases each). CDR3 length equals 16 residues. V was cut by 3 bases and J by 4 bases, with 16 bases left in between. The germline CDR1 and CDR2 sequences are LNHDA and SQIVND (reference sequence). CDR3 protein: CASSIDLPGPKNIQYF. The DNA of the CDR3 is TGTGCCAGTAGTATTGACCTCCCGGGGCCAAAAAACATTCAGTACTTC.

The rearrangement uses TRBV11-2 and TRBJ1-2; maybe TRBD1 (5 bases). Germline CDR1 reads SGHAT; CDR2 reads FQNNGV. The CDR3 is 16 residues long. Deletions cut 5 bases from V and 8 bases from J, with 24 bases between. In nucleotides, the CDR3 is TGTGCCAGCAGCCCTAGGGCTCGGGGGAAGGGTGAGGGCTACACCTTC. Its translation: CASSPRARGKGEGYTF. Combining the CDR3 with reference TRBV11-2 and TRBJ1-2 gives the whole variable domain EAGVAQSPRYKIIEKRQSVAFWCNPISGHATLYWYQQILGQGPKLLIQFQNNGVVDDSQLPKDRFSAERLKGVDSTLKIQPAKLEDSAVYLCASSPRARGKGEGYTFGSGTRLTVV.

The J gene is TRBJ2-3, the V gene TRBV19; TRBD2 aligns across 10 bases. V lost 7 bases, J lost 4 bases, and 17 bases stayed unmatched. The germline gives CDR1 LNHDA, CDR2 SQIVND (reference sequence). The CDR3 is 18 residues long. The CDR3: CASTIGVGGTSGADTQYF. CDR3 in DNA: TGTGCCAGTACCATAGGCGTGGGGGGAACTAGCGGGGCAGATACGCAGTATTTT.

This clonotype was seen a single time. This sequence joins TRBV2 and TRBJ2-1; D uncertain. The CDR3 runs 13 residues. The germline V and J ends were trimmed by 6 bases and 7 bases, with 13 bases remaining between them. CDR1 is SNHLY, CDR2 FYNNEI, per germline. DNA of the CDR3: TGTGCCAGCAGCGGCGACTCCAAGAATGAGCAGTTCTTC. This encodes CASSGDSKNEQFF.

This clonotype was seen a handful of times. The chain combines TRBV7-2 with TRBJ2-5; 8 bases fit TRBD1. Germline CDR1 reads SGHTA; CDR2 reads FQGNSA. CDR3 size: 16 residues. V trimming: 5 bases; J trimming: 5 bases; junction bases outside the gene matches: 13. The CDR3 DNA reads as TGTGCCAGCAGCCTCTGGACAGGGAGAAAGGTGGAGACCCAGTACTTC. Its protein product is CASSLWTGRKVETQYF.

V is TRBV19 and J is TRBJ1-6; no definite D call. Trimming removed 4 bases from V and 7 bases from J, with 5 bases in between. Germline-derived CDR1 and CDR2 are LNHDA and SQIVND (reference sequence). This CDR3 spans 12 amino acids. CDR3 residues: CASSKQNSPLHF. Here the CDR3 DNA reads TGTGCCAGTAGTAAACAGAATTCACCCCTCCACTTT.

The genes are TRBV4-1 and TRBJ2-3, with a possible D match to TRBD2 (7 bases). CDR1 is MGHRA and CDR2 is YSYEKL in the germline V gene. V was pared by 0 bases and J by 6 bases, with 13 bases between. The CDR3 runs 15 residues. CDR3 DNA sequence: TGCGCCAGCAGCCAAGAAGGCGGGGGCTGGGATACGCAGTATTTT. Protein sequence: CASSQEGGGWDTQYF.